These T cell receptor beta chains were read from a single sample in a study of regulatory T cells in long-lasting Graves disease. MiXCR, applied by TCRdb to the multiplex PCR reads, yields one record per CDR3 protein. The repertoire has hundreds of thousands of distinct CDR3 sequences, roughly 15% of them found once; the top ten carry approximately 20%. This sample was shared with a second study, whose subject was T cells in Graves' hyperthyroidism and ophthalmopathy.

The material was peripheral blood mononuclear cells (PBMCs), obtained at new diagnosis, from a patient treated with antithyroid drugs. Every receptor here comes from a woman aged 30 to 39 with Graves disease. Each CDR3 is given with its conserved first and last residue. A D gene is named only where the DNA matches it firmly. Not all rows give a size; the values are once, few, many and, for expanded clones, a class.

.,TRBV27,TRBD2,TRBJ2-1,TGTGCCAGCAGTTTAGAATTAGCGGGAGGGTATTACAATGAGCAGTTCTTC,CASSLELAGGYYNEQFF
.,TRBV5-1,.,TRBJ2-7,TGCGCCAGCAGCTCCCCCCAAAGGACGGGAATCTACGAGCAGTACTTC,CASSSPQRTGIYEQYF
few,TRBV20-1,TRBD1,TRBJ2-3,TGCAGTGCTGACTTACCGGACAGGTCGTTTTCAGATACGCAGTATTTT,CSADLPDRSFSDTQYF
many,TRBV2,.,TRBJ1-1,TGTGCCAGCATTTGGACACAAAACACTGAAGCTTTCTTT,CASIWTQNTEAFF
few,TRBV4-1,.,TRBJ1-5,TGCGCCAGCAGCCAAGATGGGAAGGGCTTCAATCAGCCCCAGCATTTT,CASSQDGKGFNQPQHF
.,TRBV20-1,.,TRBJ1-1,TGCAGTGCTACTACAAGCGGAGGGGTGATTACTGAAGCTTTCTTT,CSATTSGGVITEAFF
.,TRBV19,TRBD1,TRBJ2-7,TGTGCCAGTAGTCCAAGCAAGGACAGGGACAGCTACGAGCAGTACTTC,CASSPSKDRDSYEQYF
many,TRBV28,TRBD2,TRBJ2-5,TGTGCCAGCAGTTTAAGAGAGCTAGCGGGACCTCGGGTGACCCAGTACTTC,CASSLRELAGPRVTQYF
.,TRBV5-1,.,TRBJ2-5,TGCGCCAGCAGCTTGACTTTTATCGCTACAGACAAAGAGACCCAGTACTTC,CASSLTFIATDKETQYF
many,TRBV30,.,TRBJ2-7,TGTGCCTGGGGGGCTCACTACGAGCAGTACTTC,CAWGAHYEQYF
few,TRBV20-1,.,TRBJ1-5,TGCAGTGCTACACCTAGCAATCAGCCCCAGCATTTT,CSATPSNQPQHF
few,TRBV11-2,.,TRBJ2-4,TGTGCCAGCAGCCCGACCAGAGGCCCCTTAGCCAAAAACATTCAGTACTTC,CASSPTRGPLAKNIQYF
few,TRBV5-6,.,TRBJ2-1,TGTGCCAGCAGCTTGGGGGAGATCGGAGGCGAGCAGTTCTTC,CASSLGEIGGEQFF
few,TRBV5-1,TRBD1,TRBJ2-7,TGCGCCAGCAGACGGGACAGGTCCTACGAGCAGTACTTC,CASRRDRSYEQYF
.,TRBV27,.,TRBJ1-4,TGTGCCAGCAGTTTTGCTTTGAGGGCCCACCCAGGAAAACTGTTTTTT,CASSFALRAHPGKLFF
many,TRBV15,TRBD1,TRBJ2-7,TGTGCCACCAGCAGAATTGGACAGGACCTTTACGAGCAGTACTTC,CATSRIGQDLYEQYF
few,TRBV28,TRBD1,TRBJ1-2,TGTGCCAGCAGTTTGGGGGACAGGGATCACTATGGCTACACCTTC,CASSLGDRDHYGYTF
.,TRBV7-2,.,TRBJ1-6,TGTGCCAGCAGCTTGACGACCGTTTCAGACTCACCCCTCCACTTT,CASSLTTVSDSPLHF
.,TRBV10-3,.,TRBJ2-7,TGTGCCACCCGATCTTCCGAGTCCTACGAGCAGTACTTC,CATRSSESYEQYF
many,TRBV28,TRBD1,TRBJ1-4,TGTGCCAGCAGTACAGGGGTATTGCAAGAAAAACTGTTTTTT,CASSTGVLQEKLFF
.,TRBV5-1,.,TRBJ2-2,TGTGCCAGCAGCCCTATATCATGGGGCTCGAACACCGGGGAGCTGTTTTTT,CASSPISWGSNTGELFF
few,TRBV20-1,TRBD2,TRBJ2-3,TGCAGTGCTTGGAGCGGGAGAGGGGGAACAGATACGCAGTATTTT,CSAWSGRGGTDTQYF